This T cell receptor beta chain was recorded in a study of blood T cell repertoires in COVID-19. V was cut by 6 bases and J by 0 bases, with 16 bases left in between. The V gene's germline CDR1 is SNHLY and CDR2 FYNNEI. This CDR3 is built from 16 residues. Assay used: immunoSEQ multiplex PCR; TCRdb lists only in-frame clones, some missing. This sample has about 83,000 clones, with about 86% found just once. The specimen was peripheral blood. The chain combines TRBV2 with TRBJ2-3; the D is unclear. The clonotype comes from a woman over 75 in a cohort sampled during active or convalescent COVID-19. The CDR3 loop reads CASRRPLPSSTDTQYF. CDR3 DNA sequence: TGTGCCAGCAGGAGGCCCCTACCGTCCAGCACAGATACGCAGTATTTT.